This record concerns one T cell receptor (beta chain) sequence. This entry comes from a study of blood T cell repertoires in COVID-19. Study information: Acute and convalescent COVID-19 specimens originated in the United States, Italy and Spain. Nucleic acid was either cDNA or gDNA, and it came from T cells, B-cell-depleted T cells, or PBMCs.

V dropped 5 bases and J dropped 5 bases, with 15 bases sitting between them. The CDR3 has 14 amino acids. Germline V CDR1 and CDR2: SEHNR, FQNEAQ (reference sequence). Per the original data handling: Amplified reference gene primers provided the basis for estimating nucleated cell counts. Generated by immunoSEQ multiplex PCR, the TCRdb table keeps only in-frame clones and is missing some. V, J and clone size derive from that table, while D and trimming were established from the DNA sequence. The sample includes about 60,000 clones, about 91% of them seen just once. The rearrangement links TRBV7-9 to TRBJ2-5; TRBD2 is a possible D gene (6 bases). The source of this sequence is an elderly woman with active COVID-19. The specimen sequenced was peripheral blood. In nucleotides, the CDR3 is TGTGCCAGCAGCCTAGACCGGGGGTCGGAGACCCAGTACTTC. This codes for CASSLDRGSETQYF.